A selection of T cell receptor beta chains follows, all from one sample in a study of CD8 T cells in ankylosing spondylitis. TCRdb reanalysed the 5' RACE reads using MiXCR and keeps one entry per CDR3 protein. The data show 300,000 to 400,000 distinct CDR3 sequences, about 15% seen once. Sequenced input: blood, either unsorted or a sorted T cell fraction (not recorded which). These receptors all come from a male donor with ankylosing spondylitis or in good health (not recorded which). Each CDR3 is given with its conserved first and last residue. The D gene is left open where the match is weak. Expanded clones are given a class, and other clones once, few, many or no size at all.

size,J,D,length,V,DNA,CDR3
NA,TRBJ2-3,NA,16,TRBV4-2,TGTGCCAGCAGCCAACTCGCCCCGCCTAGCACAGATACGCAGTATTTT,CASSQLAPPSTDTQYF
NA,TRBJ2-7,TRBD1,15,TRBV18,TGTGCCAGCTCACCAATTGCGCAGGGGGCGAACGAGCAGTACTTC,CASSPIAQGANEQYF
few,TRBJ2-5,TRBD2,16,TRBV5-4,TGTGCCAGCAGCGTAGCCGGGGTAGCGGGAGTCCAGACCCAGTACTTC,CASSVAGVAGVQTQYF
NA,TRBJ2-6,NA,18,TRBV6-1,TGTGCCACCCTCCCCGGTCGACAGCCGATCTCTGGGGCCAACGTCCTGACTTTC,CATLPGRQPISGANVLTF
NA,TRBJ1-4,NA,13,TRBV7-9,TGTGCCAGCAGCTCACAAAGGGGTGAAAAACTGTTTTTT,CASSSQRGEKLFF
NA,TRBJ1-5,NA,16,TRBV21-1,TGTGCCAGCAGCAAAGAGTACAGGGACCACAATCAGCCCCAGCATTTT,CASSKEYRDHNQPQHF
many,TRBJ1-2,NA,13,TRBV5-1,TGCGCCAGCAGGTCCGGGACGGACTATGGCTACACCTTC,CASRSGTDYGYTF
NA,TRBJ2-3,TRBD2,17,TRBV29-1,TGCAGCGCCTTAAGACCCTGGGCGGGGGGCGTGTCAGATACGCAGTATTTT,CSALRPWAGGVSDTQYF
few,TRBJ2-7,TRBD1,18,TRBV11-2,TGTGCCAGCAGCTACCCCGTAGGGACAGGGTTATCTAATAACGAGCAGTACTTC,CASSYPVGTGLSNNEQYF
many,TRBJ1-2,TRBD1,14,TRBV3-1,TGTGCCAGCAGCCAAGATGGGACAGGGTATGGCTACACCTTC,CASSQDGTGYGYTF
NA,TRBJ1-2,NA,15,TRBV9,TGTGCCAGCAGCGTAGGGGGCCGCGTGGGCTATGGCTACACCTTC,CASSVGGRVGYGYTF
many,TRBJ1-2,NA,14,TRBV7-9,TGTGCCAGCAGCTTAGCGCTAGGCAGGGATGGCTACACCTTC,CASSLALGRDGYTF
NA,TRBJ2-1,TRBD2,13,TRBV29-1,TGCAGCGTTGACGGACTAGCGGACAATGAGCAGTTCTTC,CSVDGLADNEQFF
NA,TRBJ1-2,NA,12,TRBV10-2,TGCGCCAGCAGTGTCAGGGATCAAGGCTACACCTTC,CASSVRDQGYTF
few,TRBJ1-4,NA,14,TRBV7-9,TGTGCCAGCACCCCAGGAGCTGTTAATGAAAAACTGTTTTTT,CASTPGAVNEKLFF
NA,TRBJ2-2,TRBD1,17,TRBV7-9,TGTGCCAGCAGCTTAGCCCAGGACAGGCCTGACACCGGGGAGCTGTTTTTT,CASSLAQDRPDTGELFF
many,TRBJ1-2,NA,15,TRBV3-1,TGTGCCAGCAGCCAAGATCACCAGGGCTACTATGGCTACACCTTC,CASSQDHQGYYGYTF
NA,TRBJ2-2,NA,13,TRBV5-1,TGCGCCAGCTCCGCTGCCCCCACCGGGGAGCTGTTTTTT,CASSAAPTGELFF
NA,TRBJ2-7,NA,12,TRBV29-1,TGCAGCGTTGAGCGGGGACCCAGCGAGCAGTACTTC,CSVERGPSEQYF
NA,TRBJ2-1,NA,14,TRBV7-2,TGTGCCAGCAGCCAACAAATAGGGGCGGATGAGCAGTTCTTC,CASSQQIGADEQFF
few,TRBJ1-3,NA,16,TRBV4-2,TGTGCCAGCAGCCCCCTCAAAGGGGGTTCGGGAAACACCATATATTTT,CASSPLKGGSGNTIYF
few,TRBJ2-3,TRBD2,19,TRBV14,TGTGCCAGCAGCGGGGGACTAGCGGGGTACGACATGAGGGCAGATACGCAGTATTTT,CASSGGLAGYDMRADTQYF
few,TRBJ2-7,TRBD1,13,TRBV3-1,TGTGCCAGCAGCCGGGACAGAGGGGACGAGCAGTACTTC,CASSRDRGDEQYF
NA,TRBJ2-3,NA,16,TRBV12-3/TRBV12-4,TGTGCCAGCAGCCGCCTCCCCGGGGGTCTCGCAGATACGCAGTATTTT,CASSRLPGGLADTQYF
few,TRBJ2-1,NA,13,TRBV10-3,TGTGCCATCAGTGAGGAAGCCTGGGCCCAGCAGTTCTTC,CAISEEAWAQQFF
NA,TRBJ1-2,TRBD1,16,TRBV5-5,TGTGCCAGCAGCTTTGGACAGGGTTCTTCATCCTATGGCTACACCTTC,CASSFGQGSSSYGYTF
few,TRBJ1-3,NA,15,TRBV5-6,TGTGCCAGCAGCCGCCGGACAAACTCTGGAAACACCATATATTTT,CASSRRTNSGNTIYF
many,TRBJ1-2,NA,14,TRBV10-2,TGCGCCAGCAGTGCTCGGGGGCCGGGTAGTGGCTACACCTTC,CASSARGPGSGYTF
NA,TRBJ1-6,NA,17,TRBV5-1,TGCGCCAGCACCCTAGACCCGGCGAGCTCCTATAATTCACCCCTCCACTTT,CASTLDPASSYNSPLHF
NA,TRBJ1-2,TRBD1,14,TRBV5-1,TGCGCCAGCAGCCCCGGAGGGGGCGAGGGTGGCTACACCTTC,CASSPGGGEGGYTF
NA,TRBJ2-3,NA,13,TRBV25-1,TGTGCCAGCGGACAAGTGTGGGGAGATACGCAGTATTTT,CASGQVWGDTQYF
many,TRBJ1-1,NA,16,TRBV5-1,TGCGCCAGCAGCCAAAACGGGGGCGTCATGAACACTGAAGCTTTCTTT,CASSQNGGVMNTEAFF
NA,TRBJ1-1,NA,11,TRBV29-1,TGCAGCGTTCTACAGGTCACTGAAGCTTTCTTT,CSVLQVTEAFF
NA,TRBJ2-1,TRBD2,13,TRBV20-1,TGCAGTGCTGCAGGCGGGGGGGCTGGTGAGCAGTTCTTC,CSAAGGGAGEQFF
many,TRBJ2-5,NA,14,TRBV12-3/TRBV12-4,TGTGCCAGCAGTTTTAGCGGAGCCCAAGAGACCCAGTACTTC,CASSFSGAQETQYF
NA,TRBJ2-7,TRBD1,15,TRBV4-2,TGTGCCAGCAGCCAACCCCAGAGGGGGCGATACGAGCAGTACTTC,CASSQPQRGRYEQYF
NA,TRBJ2-1,TRBD2,15,TRBV5-1,TGCGCCACCAGCTTGGGACTAGCGGGAGCCAATGAGCAGTTCTTC,CATSLGLAGANEQFF